This T cell receptor (beta chain) stems from a study of response to subunit inactivated influenza vaccine. CDR1 is MDHEN, CDR2 SYDVKM, per germline. V lost 7 bases to trimming and J lost 3 bases; unmatched junction nucleotides: 10. This CDR3 has 16 residues. One entry per CDR3 protein results from TCRdb running MiXCR on the RT-PCR reads. Of a few hundred thousand distinct CDR3 sequences listed, around 15% are singletons. This clonotype was observed a few times. Its specificity is unknown. Points from the study as a whole: Few additional T cells are recruited per seasonal influenza vaccination, authors suggested.

Sequences were derived from PBMCs from blood, sampled 11 to 12 days after vaccination. The source is a man between 50 and 59 years old who received an inactivated influenza vaccine. The chain carries TRBV28 and TRBJ1-1; 11 bases match TRBD1. CDR3 nucleotide sequence: TGTGCCAGCAAGCGGACCGGGACAGGGGGGGACACTGAAGCTTTCTTT. This encodes CASKRTGTGGDTEAFF. The variable domain in full, completed from reference TRBV28 and TRBJ1-1, reads DVKVTQSSRYLVKRTGEKVFLECVQDMDHENMFWYRQDPGLGLRLIYFSYDVKMKEKGDIPEGYSVSREKKERFSLILESASTNQTSMYLCASKRTGTGGDTEAFFGQGTRLTVV.